This T cell receptor (beta chain) was sequenced during a study of T cells after somatic rescue of genetic block. The V and J ends lost 9 bases and 2 bases respectively, with 14 bases between them. The CDR3 runs 13 residues. Germline CDR1 is MNHEY and CDR2 is SMNVEV (reference sequence). As for this clone: The sample holds other DNA sequences that translate to the same CDR3.

Clones were read by immunoSEQ multiplex PCR, and TCRdb kept only the in-frame ones, dropping some. The profile shows more than 65,000 clones, approximately 91% of them singletons. What was sequenced was peripheral blood mononuclear cells (PBMCs). The origin of this receptor is a man aged 25-45 years. This sequence joins TRBV27 and TRBJ2-7; TRBD1 is a possible D gene (5 bases). CDR3 protein: CASRYDSTYEQYF. As DNA, the CDR3 is TGTGCCAGTAGATACGACAGTACCTACGAGCAGTACTTC.